Below, 14 T cell receptor beta chains from the same sample are listed, as sequenced in a study of identical twins. TCRdb re-analysed the 5' RACE reads in MiXCR, keeping a single row per CDR3 protein. The sample lists roughly 150,000 distinct CDR3 sequences; around 3.5% were seen once. Sequencing used memory T cells sorted from blood. These receptor sequences come from a man aged 18-30 years in good health.

This clonotype was counted many times. The chain combines TRBV5-1 with TRBJ2-2; maybe TRBD2 (5 bases). Trimming stripped 0 bases from V and 5 bases from J, with 8 bases between. Per the germline V gene, CDR1 is SGHRS and CDR2 is YFSETQ. CDR3 length: 14 amino acids. In nucleotides, the CDR3 is TGCGCCAGCAGCTTGGTCCGGGGAACCGGGGAGCTGTTTTTT. This translates into CASSLVRGTGELFF.

This clonotype was detected ten times or more. V and J are TRBV7-2 and TRBJ2-1; 8 bases fit TRBD1. Germline trimming cut 4 bases from V and 3 bases from J; bases unmatched to any gene: 5. There are 15 residues in the CDR3. The germline V gene has CDR1 SGHTA and CDR2 FQGNSA. CDR3 sequence (DNA): TGTGCCAGCAGCTCAGACGGGACAGGCTACAATGAGCAGTTCTTC. Amino acids: CASSSDGTGYNEQFF.

This clonotype showed up many times. This chain joins TRBV7-2 and TRBJ2-7; TRBD2 matches at 10 bases. CDR3 length: 14 residues. Per the germline V gene, CDR1 is SGHTA and CDR2 is FQGNSA. The V segment lost 2 bases and the J segment 3 bases; nucleotides outside the gene matches: 1. CDR3 sequence (DNA): TGTGCCAGCAGCTTACCTAGCGGGAGCTACGAGCAGTACTTC. It specifies CASSLPSGSYEQYF. Supplemented by reference TRBV7-2 and TRBJ2-7, the full variable domain reads GAGVSQSPSNKVTEKGKDVELRCDPISGHTALYWYRQSLGQGLEFLIYFQGNSAPDKSGLPSDRFSAERTGGSVSTLTIQRTQQEDSAVYLCASSLPSGSYEQYFGPGTRLTVT.

About this clonotype itself: A much larger clonotype is one base distant, so this may be a read error. V and J are TRBV10-3 and TRBJ2-1; D tentatively reads TRBD1 or TRBD2 (6 bases each). Germline loops: CDR1 ENHRY, CDR2 SYGVKD. The CDR3 runs to 14 residues. V lost 8 bases and J 12 bases, leaving 23 bases between the germline ends. The CDR3 bases are TGTGCCATCGGGGGGCAGGTGCAACCCGGCGGGCAGTTCTTC. Amino acid sequence: CAIGGQVQPGGQFF.

For this clonotype: This clone may be a read error of a much larger clone one base away. CDR3 protein: CASSQEGRASRTDEKFF. The CDR3 coding sequence is TGTGCCAGCAGCCAAGAAGGTAGGGCTAGCAGGACTGATGAGAAGTTCTTC. The chain employs TRBV4-2 and TRBJ2-1; the D gene is possibly TRBD2 (5 bases). The CDR3 has 17 residues. In germline, CDR1 is LGHNA, CDR2 YNFKEQ.

The genes are TRBV28 and TRBJ2-3, with 12 bases matching TRBD2. The germline gives CDR1 MDHEN, CDR2 SYDVKM. J lost 1 base, V lost 5 bases, and 13 bases had no gene match. The CDR3 extends over 19 amino acids. CDR3 nucleotide sequence: TGTGCCAGCAGTCCCGCTACCCCTTCTAGCGGGAGGGGCACAGATACGCAGTATTTT. As protein: CASSPATPSSGRGTDTQYF.

This clonotype was seen many times. The V call is TRBV7-2, the J call TRBJ1-4; no clear D. Trimming left V 5 bases short and J 11 bases short, with 18 bases between. This CDR3 is built from 14 residues. Germline loops: CDR1 SGHTA, CDR2 FQGNSA. In DNA form, the CDR3 reads TGTGCCAGCAGCCCCTCGTATACCCCGGGGAAACTGTTTTTT. It yields the protein CASSPSYTPGKLFF.

This clonotype was seen repeatedly, ten times or more. The genes are TRBV5-1 and TRBJ2-1; 9 bases agree with TRBD2. The CDR3 sequence is 15 residues long. V shed 4 bases and J 4 bases; nucleotides not matched to a gene: 6. Germline CDR1 and CDR2: SGHRS and YFSETQ. CDR3 sequence (DNA): TGCGCCAGCAGCCCCCTAGCGGGAAAGTACAATGAGCAGTTCTTC. Translation: CASSPLAGKYNEQFF.

V and J are TRBV6-1 and TRBJ2-2, with D possibly matching TRBD1 (5 bases). Trimming took off 5 bases at V and 4 bases at J, with 17 bases between the two ends. This CDR3 comprises 16 residues. CDR1 is MNHNS, CDR2 SASEGT, per germline. CDR3 sequence (DNA): TGTGCCAGCAGTCCCCGAACAGGAATTCGCACCGGGGAGCTGTTTTTT. Translating it yields CASSPRTGIRTGELFF.

Many counts were recorded for this clonotype. The chain has TRBV28 and TRBJ2-7; D is unresolved. The CDR3 totals 12 residues. V lost 6 bases and J 8 bases, leaving 14 bases between the germline ends. Germline CDR1 reads MDHEN; CDR2 reads SYDVKM. The chain's CDR3 is CASRGTVLQQYF. The CDR3 coding sequence is TGTGCCAGCAGAGGTACGGTTCTTCAGCAGTACTTC. Full variable domain (rest looked up from reference TRBV28 and TRBJ2-7): DVKVTQSSRYLVKRTGEKVFLECVQDMDHENMFWYRQDPGLGLRLIYFSYDVKMKEKGDIPEGYSVSREKKERFSLILESASTNQTSMYLCASRGTVLQQYFGPGTRLTVT.

In its sample, this clonotype was seen many times. V is TRBV5-6 and J is TRBJ2-7, with D tentatively TRBD2 (6 bases). Germline CDR1 reads SGHDT; CDR2 reads YYEEEE. V was trimmed by 1 base and J by 7 bases, leaving 24 bases between them. The CDR3 extends over 17 amino acids. The CDR3 DNA follows: TGTGCCAGCAGCTTGTTAAACGCGGCGGGGCCTTCTTGGGAGCAGTACGTC. This codes for CASSLLNAAGPSWEQYV.

This clonotype was seen ten or more times. The chain is built from TRBV4-3 and TRBJ2-1, with D tentatively TRBD2 (5 bases). Trimming took 1 base from V and 10 from J, leaving 8 bases between them. The germline V gene encodes CDR1 LGHNA and CDR2 YSLEER. The CDR3 is made up of 12 amino acids. The CDR3 loop reads CASSQGSEEQFF. CDR3 sequence (DNA): TGCGCCAGCAGCCAAGGTAGCGAGGAGCAGTTCTTC.

In this sample, this clonotype turned up many times. The CDR3 reads CAWSRTPGAESFF. Written as DNA, the CDR3 is TGTGCCTGGAGTAGAACCCCAGGGGCTGAGAGTTTCTTT. This chain joins TRBV30 and TRBJ1-1; possibly TRBD1 for D (6 bases). This CDR3 has 13 residues. Deletions cut 2 bases from V and 13 bases from J, with 20 bases between. The germline V gene has CDR1 GTSNPN and CDR2 SVGIG (reference sequence).

This clonotype has ten or more counts. The chain is built from TRBV20-1 and TRBJ2-5; 7 bases match TRBD2. The V segment lost 5 bases and the J segment 2 bases; nucleotides outside the gene matches: 8. This CDR3 contains 14 residues. Germline-derived CDR1 and CDR2 are DFQATT and SNEGSKA (reference sequence). CDR3 loop: CSALTGGIQETQYF. The CDR3 DNA reads TGCAGTGCTTTAACGGGAGGTATTCAAGAGACCCAGTACTTC.